This entry lists 30 T cell receptor beta chains sequenced from one sample in a study of T-cell reconstitution after alpha-beta-depleted transplantation in children. Molecular barcoding with unique molecular identifiers was used for the TCRbeta library. TCRdb called the PCR reads again in MiXCR, with one record for every CDR3 protein. The sample comprises 800,000 to 1,000,000 distinct CDR3 sequences, 25% to 35% of which are singletons, and about 28% rests with the top ten. The sequences come from PBMCs, mostly from graft donor cells, collected 360 days after TCRalphabeta/CD19-depleted stem cell transplant. All receptors derive from a boy under three years old who had a stem cell transplant for SCID, so the T cells may come from the graft donor.

This clonotype was picked up a small number of times. The chain uses TRBV6-5 and TRBJ1-2; D may be TRBD1 (6 bases). Germline V gene sequence: CDR1 MNHEY, CDR2 SVGAGI. The V and J ends lost 6 bases and 2 bases respectively, with 16 bases between them. CDR3 size: 15 residues. The CDR3 sequence is CASRSLGGRNYGYTF. The CDR3 DNA sequence: TGTGCCAGCAGGTCCCTTGGGGGCCGCAACTATGGCTACACCTTC.

This clonotype was counted a few times. This chain connects TRBV6-1 to TRBJ2-1, with D possibly called TRBD1 or TRBD2 (8 bases each). This CDR3 region has 17 residues. The germline CDR1 and CDR2 sequences are MNHNS and SASEGT. Trimming pared 6 bases from V and 8 bases from J, leaving 26 bases between. CDR3 nucleotide sequence: TGTGCCAGCAGGCAACTACTAGCGGACAGGGTAATGTATGAGCAGTTCTTC. Translated, it gives CASRQLLADRVMYEQFF.

This clonotype was observed a few times. The V call is TRBV4-1, the J call TRBJ1-5, with unresolved D. The germline gives CDR1 MGHRA, CDR2 YSYEKL. The CDR3 runs to 14 residues. V shed 3 bases and J shed 0 bases, with 6 bases lying between them. CDR3 coding DNA: TGCGCCAGCAGCCATGGGCCTAGCAATCAGCCCCAGCATTTT. It is translated as CASSHGPSNQPQHF.

V is TRBV27 and J is TRBJ2-1, with D perhaps being TRBD1 or TRBD2 (5 bases each). The V gene lost 3 bases and the J gene lost 10 bases, with 22 bases spanning the gap. Germline V CDR1 and CDR2: MNHEY, SMNVEV (reference sequence). This CDR3 contains 16 residues. The CDR3 protein is CASSLNRRAQRGEQFF. The CDR3 DNA reads TGTGCCAGCAGTTTGAATCGCAGGGCACAACGGGGAGAGCAGTTCTTC.

CDR3 in amino acids: CASSPGAGGLEKLFF. CDR3 in DNA: TGTGCCAGCAGCCCCGGCGCGGGGGGCCTTGAAAAACTGTTTTTT. This chain links TRBV9 with TRBJ1-4; tentative D call: TRBD1 (6 bases). The CDR3 sequence is 15 residues long. V lost 4 bases and J 7 bases, leaving 17 bases between the germline ends. Per germline, CDR1 SGDLS and CDR2 YYNGEE.

The chain combines TRBV9 with TRBJ2-1; D is possibly TRBD1 (9 bases). There are 15 residues in the CDR3. Germline-derived CDR1 and CDR2 are SGDLS and YYNGEE. V was pared by 4 bases and J by 9 bases, with 20 bases between. CDR3 protein: CASSLRDRAGGEQFF. CDR3 DNA: TGTGCCAGCAGCCTCCGGGACAGGGCGGGGGGTGAGCAGTTCTTC.

The rearrangement uses TRBV7-3 and TRBJ2-5, with D tentatively TRBD1 (5 bases). In germline, CDR1 is SGHTA, CDR2 FQGTGA. CDR3 length: 16 amino acids. V was clipped by 1 base and J by 4 bases, with 16 bases between them. CDR3 nucleotides: TGTGCCAGCAGCTTAAATGCTGTTAGGGGCCGAGAGACCCAGTACTTC. Its protein product is CASSLNAVRGRETQYF.

This clonotype has a handful of counts. The rearrangement joins TRBV6-2 or TRBV6-3 to TRBJ2-7; 9 nucleotides agree with TRBD1. The CDR3 consists of 15 residues. CDR1 is MNHEY and CDR2 is SVGEGT in the germline V gene. Trimming at V came to 6 bases and at J to 2 bases, leaving 8 bases not matched to a gene. CDR3: CASSHRGTGTYEQYF. CDR3 coding DNA: TGTGCCAGCAGCCACCGTGGGACAGGGACCTACGAGCAGTACTTC.

V is TRBV6-5 and J is TRBJ1-1; 12 bases line up with TRBD1. With 3 bases clipped from V and 5 bases from J, the junction kept 7 bases outside the gene matches. The CDR3 runs to 16 residues. CDR1 is MNHEY, CDR2 SVGAGI, per germline. The CDR3 DNA reads TGTGCCAGCAGTTATAAATGGGACAGGGGGCGAACTGAAGCTTTCTTT. The encoded protein is CASSYKWDRGRTEAFF.

This sequence joins TRBV6-5 and TRBJ2-7; D is perhaps TRBD2 (6 bases). Per germline, CDR1 MNHEY and CDR2 SVGAGI. The germline V and J ends were trimmed by 5 bases and 7 bases, with 12 bases remaining between them. The CDR3 covers 12 residues. In nucleotides, the CDR3 is TGTGCCAGCAGTGCCTGGGGGGAAGAGCAGTACTTC. This translates into CASSAWGEEQYF.

The chain combines TRBV20-1 with TRBJ2-7, with TRBD2 matching over 8 bases. CDR1 DFQATT and CDR2 SNEGSKA come from the germline V gene (reference sequence). The V and J ends lost 4 bases and 1 base, in that order; junction bases with no gene match: 15. This CDR3 has 17 residues. The CDR3 region has the DNA TGCAGTGCTACACCCGACGGGGGGGCAGCATGGTCCTACGAGCAGTACTTC. This sequence encodes CSATPDGGAAWSYEQYF.

This sequence joins TRBV20-1 and TRBJ1-1; TRBD1 is a possible D gene (5 bases). CDR3 length: 14 residues. Germline V gene data show CDR1 as DFQATT and CDR2 as SNEGSKA (reference sequence). With 3 bases removed from V and 0 bases from J, the gap between germline ends came to 11 bases. CDR3 sequence reads: CSASWGTVNTEAFF. The DNA of the CDR3 is TGCAGTGCTAGTTGGGGGACGGTGAACACTGAAGCTTTCTTT.

The V gene is TRBV2, the J gene TRBJ2-3; 7 nucleotides match TRBD1. The trim removed 2 bases at V and 3 bases at J, leaving 8 bases unmatched. The CDR3 contains 16 residues. Germline CDR1 is SNHLY and CDR2 is FYNNEI. The CDR3 region is CASSEPEGAATDTQYF. DNA for the CDR3: TGTGCCAGCAGTGAACCCGAGGGGGCTGCGACAGATACGCAGTATTTT.

With respect to this clonotype: Mismatch with germline at one junction end may stem from a read error. V is TRBV5-1 and J is TRBJ2-3, with 10 positions matching TRBD1. Looked up from germline, CDR1 is SGHRS and CDR2 is YFSETQ. The CDR3 has 15 amino acids. The CDR3 region has the DNA TGTGCCAGCAGTCCAGGACAGGGGGTAACAGATACGCAGTATTTT. Translating it yields CASSPGQGVTDTQYF.

The chain has TRBV5-1 and TRBJ2-7, with 8 bases lining up with TRBD1. Germline trimming cut 4 bases from V and 0 bases from J; bases unmatched to any gene: 6. Germline CDR1 and CDR2: SGHRS and YFSETQ. CDR3 length equals 15 residues. The CDR3 DNA reads as TGCGCCAGCAGCCCGGGACAGGTGAGCTCCTACGAGCAGTACTTC. Residues: CASSPGQVSSYEQYF.

This clonotype was observed a few times. The chain uses TRBV5-1 and TRBJ2-1; D is perhaps TRBD2 (7 bases). The germline V gene has CDR1 SGHRS and CDR2 YFSETQ. V dropped 0 bases and J dropped 7 bases, with 14 bases sitting between them. The CDR3 loop spans 15 amino acids. This chain's CDR3 is CASSLAGGKGNEQFF. CDR3 nucleotide sequence: TGCGCCAGCAGCTTGGCGGGGGGCAAGGGGAATGAGCAGTTCTTC.

This chain links TRBV5-6 with TRBJ1-1; no reliable D call. The CDR3 runs to 14 residues. Germline CDR1 is SGHDT and CDR2 is YYEEEE. V lost 1 base and J 4 bases, leaving 11 bases between the germline ends. The CDR3 region has the DNA TGTGCCAGCAGCTTGAGAAGGGTCGGCACTGAAGCTTTCTTT. Amino acids: CASSLRRVGTEAFF.

The V call is TRBV20-1, the J call TRBJ1-1, with D unresolved. Germline V gives CDR1 DFQATT, CDR2 SNEGSKA (reference sequence). This CDR3 has 15 amino acids. V gave up 0 bases and J gave up 1 base, with 12 bases separating them. This CDR3 is CSAREIGQPNTEAFF. The CDR3 bases are TGCAGTGCTAGAGAAATCGGGCAGCCGAACACTGAAGCTTTCTTT.

In its sample, this clonotype was seen once. The chain is built from TRBV29-1 and TRBJ1-1; perhaps TRBD1 as D (5 bases). Trimming pared 6 bases from V and 0 bases from J, leaving 14 bases between. The germline V gene encodes CDR1 SQVTM and CDR2 ANQGSEA. The CDR3 length is 14 residues. The CDR3 DNA sequence: TGCAGCGTCGACAGTCCGACCATGAACACTGAAGCTTTCTTT. This sequence encodes CSVDSPTMNTEAFF.

This clonotype was counted once. The chain uses TRBV10-3 and TRBJ2-5, with D possibly called TRBD1 or TRBD2 (5 bases each). V was trimmed by 7 bases and J by 7 bases, leaving 16 bases between them. Germline assignment: CDR1 ENHRY and CDR2 SYGVKD. The CDR3 runs to 13 residues. The CDR3 DNA sequence: TGTGCCATCACGGGGACCGCGAGGGGGACCCAGTACTTC. This gives the protein CAITGTARGTQYF.

The rearrangement uses TRBV14 and TRBJ2-5; D unresolved. Trimming cost V 0 bases and J 1 base, with 12 bases left between them. The germline gives CDR1 SGHDN, CDR2 FVKESK. CDR3 length: 16 amino acids. This CDR3 reads CASSQEPVAFQETQYF. The CDR3 DNA reads as TGTGCCAGCAGCCAAGAACCCGTGGCTTTCCAAGAGACCCAGTACTTC. The variable domain in full, completed from reference TRBV14 and TRBJ2-5, reads EAGVTQFPSHSVIEKGQTVTLRCDPISGHDNLYWYRRVMGKEIKFLLHFVKESKQDESGMPNNRFLAERTGGTYSTLKVQPAELEDSGVYFCASSQEPVAFQETQYFGPGTRLLVL.

Only a few counts were recorded for this clonotype. J is TRBJ2-3 and V is TRBV6-1; TRBD1 is a possible D gene (5 bases). The V end was cut by 10 bases, the J end by 0 bases, with 26 bases between. The germline CDR1 and CDR2 sequences are MNHNS and SASEGT. The CDR3 loop spans 18 amino acids. CDR3: CATREDRAQPSSTDTQYF. The CDR3, as DNA: TGTGCCACCAGGGAAGACAGAGCTCAACCCTCTAGCACAGATACGCAGTATTTT.

The chain recombines TRBV7-9 with TRBJ2-3; weak D call: TRBD1 (6 bases). With 4 bases removed from V and 6 bases from J, the gap between germline ends came to 11 bases. The germline gives CDR1 SEHNR, CDR2 FQNEAQ (reference sequence). This CDR3 is 13 amino acids long. The CDR3, as DNA: TGTGCCAGCAGCTCCCGACAGGCGGATACGCAGTATTTT. It encodes CASSSRQADTQYF.

This clonotype has just a few counts. This chain uses TRBV20-1 with TRBJ2-2; the D gene is possibly TRBD1 (5 bases). V was shortened by 0 bases and J by 4 bases, with 12 bases between the two germline ends. Germline assignment: CDR1 DFQATT and CDR2 SNEGSKA (reference sequence). CDR3 length equals 15 residues. CDR3 nucleotide sequence: TGCAGTGCTAGAGATTGGGCAGGGCGCACCGGGGAGCTGTTTTTT. Its translation is CSARDWAGRTGELFF.

V is TRBV6-4 and J is TRBJ2-3, with 11 positions matching TRBD2. The V gene's germline CDR1 is MRHNA and CDR2 SNTAGT. Losses at the gene ends were 5 bases for V and 9 bases for J; bases not matched to a gene: 10. The length of the CDR3 is 15 residues. CDR3 loop: CASSFSGGAMETQYF. The CDR3, as DNA: TGTGCCAGCAGTTTTAGCGGGGGGGCGATGGAAACGCAGTATTTT.

This chain uses TRBV5-1 with TRBJ2-2, with TRBD1 matching over 8 bases. V lost 3 bases and J lost 0; bases outside the gene matches: 4. The CDR3 consists of 16 residues. The germline CDR1 and CDR2 sequences are SGHRS and YFSETQ. CDR3 sequence reads: CASSYLGQANTGELFF. DNA for the CDR3: TGCGCCAGCAGCTACCTGGGACAGGCGAACACCGGGGAGCTGTTTTTT.

The V and J genes are TRBV5-1 and TRBJ2-6, with 8 positions matching TRBD1. Germline V lookup: CDR1 SGHRS, CDR2 YFSETQ. V dropped 3 bases and J dropped 0; count of bases not matched to a gene: 8. This CDR3 is 18 amino acids long. DNA for the CDR3: TGCGCCAGCAGCTGGAGGGACAGGTCTTCCTCTGGGGCCAACGTCCTGACTTTC. The encoded protein is CASSWRDRSSSGANVLTF.

This clonotype occurred once. V usage is TRBV20-1 and J usage is TRBJ1-4; weak D call: TRBD1 (6 bases). Germline V lookup: CDR1 DFQATT, CDR2 SNEGSKA (reference sequence). This CDR3 is built from 14 residues. The germline V and J ends were trimmed by 6 bases and 3 bases, with 14 bases remaining between them. The CDR3 DNA reads TGCAGTGCGACCAGGGGTGCGTCTAATGAAAAACTGTTTTTT. Protein product: CSATRGASNEKLFF.

The V and J genes are TRBV7-2 and TRBJ2-3; perhaps TRBD2 as D (7 bases). This CDR3 region has 15 residues. The germline V and J ends were trimmed by 8 bases and 2 bases, with 17 bases remaining between them. CDR1 and CDR2 (germline): SGHTA, FQGNSA. For the CDR3, the DNA is TGTGCCAGCGGCCGGGGGGCGGGGGTCACAGATACGCAGTATTTT. Protein: CASGRGAGVTDTQYF. The entire variable domain, with the rest obtained from reference TRBV7-2 and TRBJ2-3, is as follows: GAGVSQSPSNKVTEKGKDVELRCDPISGHTALYWYRQSLGQGLEFLIYFQGNSAPDKSGLPSDRFSAERTGGSVSTLTIQRTQQEDSAVYLCASGRGAGVTDTQYFGPGTRLTVL.

The genes are TRBV9 and TRBJ2-4, with D uncertain. The germline V gene encodes CDR1 SGDLS and CDR2 YYNGEE. The length of the CDR3 is 12 residues. V dropped 7 bases and J dropped 8 bases, with 13 bases sitting between them. CDR3 residues: CASQDSEDIQYF. The CDR3, as DNA: TGTGCCAGCCAAGATTCTGAGGACATTCAGTACTTC. Combining the CDR3 with reference TRBV9 and TRBJ2-4 gives the whole variable domain DSGVTQTPKHLITATGQRVTLRCSPRSGDLSVYWYQQSLDQGLQFLIQYYNGEERAKGNILERFSAQQFPDLHSELNLSSLELGDSALYFCASQDSEDIQYFGAGTRLSVL.